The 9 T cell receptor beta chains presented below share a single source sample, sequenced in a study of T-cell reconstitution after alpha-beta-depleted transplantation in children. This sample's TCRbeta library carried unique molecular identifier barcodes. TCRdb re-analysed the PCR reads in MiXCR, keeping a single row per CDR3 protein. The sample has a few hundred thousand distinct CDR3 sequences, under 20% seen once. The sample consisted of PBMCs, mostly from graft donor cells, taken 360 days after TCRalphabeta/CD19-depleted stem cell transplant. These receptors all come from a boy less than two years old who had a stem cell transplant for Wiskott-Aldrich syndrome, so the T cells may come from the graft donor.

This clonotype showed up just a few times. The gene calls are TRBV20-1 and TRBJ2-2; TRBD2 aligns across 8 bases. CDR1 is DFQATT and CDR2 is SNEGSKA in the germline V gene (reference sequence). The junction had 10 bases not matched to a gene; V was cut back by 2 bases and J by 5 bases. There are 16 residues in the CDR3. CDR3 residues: CSARPSGRAVTGELFF. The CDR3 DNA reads TGCAGTGCTAGACCCTCCGGGAGGGCGGTTACCGGGGAGCTGTTTTTT.

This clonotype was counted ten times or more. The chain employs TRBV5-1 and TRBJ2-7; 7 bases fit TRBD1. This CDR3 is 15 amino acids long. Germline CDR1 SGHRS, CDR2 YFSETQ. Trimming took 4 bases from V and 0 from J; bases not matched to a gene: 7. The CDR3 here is CASSRTGAPSYEQYF. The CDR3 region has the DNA TGCGCCAGCAGCCGTACAGGGGCGCCCTCCTACGAGCAGTACTTC.

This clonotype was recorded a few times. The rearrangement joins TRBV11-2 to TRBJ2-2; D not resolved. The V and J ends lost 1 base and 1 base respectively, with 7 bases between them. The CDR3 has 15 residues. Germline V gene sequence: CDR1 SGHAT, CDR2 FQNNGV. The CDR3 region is CASSLVSRNTGELFF. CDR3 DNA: TGTGCCAGCAGCTTAGTGAGTAGGAACACCGGGGAGCTGTTTTTT.

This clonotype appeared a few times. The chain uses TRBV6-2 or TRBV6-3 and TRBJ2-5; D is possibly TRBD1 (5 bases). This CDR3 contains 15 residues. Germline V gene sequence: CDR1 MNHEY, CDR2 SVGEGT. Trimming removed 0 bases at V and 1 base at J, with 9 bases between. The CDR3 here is CASSYSGRAQETQYF. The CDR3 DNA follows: TGTGCCAGCAGTTACTCGGGCAGGGCCCAAGAGACCCAGTACTTC.

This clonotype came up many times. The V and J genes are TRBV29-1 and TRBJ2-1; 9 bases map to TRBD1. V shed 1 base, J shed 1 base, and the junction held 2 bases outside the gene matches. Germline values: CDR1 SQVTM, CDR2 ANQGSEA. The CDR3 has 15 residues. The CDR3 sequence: CSVEGGTGSYNEQFF. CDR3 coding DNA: TGCAGCGTTGAAGGGGGGACAGGGTCCTACAATGAGCAGTTCTTC.

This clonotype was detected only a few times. CDR3 amino acids: CASSYSTATYEQYF. The CDR3 nucleotides read TGTGCCAGCAGTTACTCGACAGCAACCTACGAGCAGTACTTC. The V gene is TRBV6-5, the J gene TRBJ2-7; a weak D match, TRBD1 (5 bases). The CDR3 runs 14 residues. Trimming removed 0 bases at V and 2 bases at J, with 8 bases between. Germline V CDR1 and CDR2: MNHEY, SVGAGI.

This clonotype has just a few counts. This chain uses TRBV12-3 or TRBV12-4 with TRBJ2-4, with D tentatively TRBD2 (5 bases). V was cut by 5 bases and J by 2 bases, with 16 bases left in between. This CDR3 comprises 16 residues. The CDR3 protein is CASSPRNSVSKNIQYF. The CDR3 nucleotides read TGTGCCAGCAGTCCGCGAAATAGCGTATCCAAAAACATTCAGTACTTC.

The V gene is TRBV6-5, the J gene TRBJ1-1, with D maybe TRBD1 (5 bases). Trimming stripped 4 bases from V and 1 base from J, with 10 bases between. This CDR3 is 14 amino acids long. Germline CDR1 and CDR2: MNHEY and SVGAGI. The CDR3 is CASSSPGWNTEAFF. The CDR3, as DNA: TGTGCCAGCAGTTCCCCAGGGTGGAACACTGAAGCTTTCTTT.

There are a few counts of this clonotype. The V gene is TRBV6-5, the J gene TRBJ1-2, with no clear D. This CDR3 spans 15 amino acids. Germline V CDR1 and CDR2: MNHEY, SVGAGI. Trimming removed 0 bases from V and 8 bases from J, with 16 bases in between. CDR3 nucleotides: TGTGCCAGCAGTTACTCACAAGAGGCGCTAAAGGGCTACACCTTC. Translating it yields CASSYSQEALKGYTF.